The 16 T cell receptor beta chains listed next were all sequenced from one sample in a study of shared clonotypes between healthy human individuals. This table comes from immunoSEQ multiplex PCR, and its TCRdb copy is limited to in-frame clones, with some not included. The repertoire holds millions of clones, with around 90% as singletons. The sequenced material came from naive CD4+ T cells sorted from blood. Subset denoted: CD45RA+ positively selected. These receptors were obtained from a young man in good health.

On this clone itself: A junction boundary mismatches the germline segment, possibly from a read error. The gene calls are TRBV7-7 and TRBJ1-4; 7 nucleotides align to TRBD1. From germline, CDR1 is SSHAT and CDR2 FNYEAQ (reference sequence). The CDR3 is made up of 15 amino acids. This CDR3 reads CASSSDRVLGEKLFF. CDR3 DNA sequence: TGTGCTAGCAGCTCCGACAGGGTATTGGGTGAAAAACTGTTTTTT.

This rearrangement joins TRBV28 to TRBJ1-2; D might be TRBD1 (5 bases). The V gene lost 3 bases and the J gene lost 8 bases, with 25 bases spanning the gap. The CDR3 has 17 residues. The V gene's germline CDR1 is MDHEN and CDR2 SYDVKM. The CDR3: CASSLSRGGGRIGGYTF. The CDR3 DNA is TGTGCCAGCAGTTTGTCGAGGGGCGGTGGCCGGATCGGCGGCTACACCTTC.

The rearrangement uses TRBV11-1 and TRBJ2-1, with a tentative D call TRBD2 (6 bases). CDR1 and CDR2 from the germline V gene are SGHAT and FQDESV (reference sequence). Trimming cost V 1 base and J 4 bases, with 11 bases left between them. This CDR3 is built from 15 residues. The CDR3 sequence is CASSLGLARYNEQFF. The CDR3 nucleotides are TGTGCCAGCAGCTTAGGGCTAGCGCGGTACAATGAGCAGTTCTTC.

Here the CDR3 DNA reads TGTGCCAGTAGTGTTCTTAGCGGGAGGGGAACCTACGAGCAGTACTTC. Protein: CASSVLSGRGTYEQYF. The V gene is TRBV19, the J gene TRBJ2-7; 11 bases map to TRBD2. From germline, CDR1 is LNHDA and CDR2 SQIVND (reference sequence). With V trimmed by 5 bases and J by 2 bases, 8 bases remained unmatched. CDR3 length equals 16 residues.

The rearrangement joins TRBV6-4 to TRBJ2-1; 7 bases match TRBD2. V shed 4 bases, J shed 8 bases, and the junction held 11 bases outside the gene matches. Germline V gene data show CDR1 as MRHNA and CDR2 as SNTAGT. The length of the CDR3 is 15 residues. CDR3: CASSAEGGPGYEQFF. The CDR3 DNA reads as TGTGCCAGCAGTGCAGAGGGAGGGCCCGGGTATGAGCAGTTCTTC.

V and J are TRBV30 and TRBJ2-3, with a tentative D call TRBD2 (5 bases). Germline values: CDR1 GTSNPN, CDR2 SVGIG (reference sequence). V was cut by 0 bases and J by 8 bases, with 9 bases left in between. The CDR3 loop spans 12 amino acids. The CDR3 DNA is TGTGCCTGGAGTGTACCGGCGGGTACGCAGTATTTT. Encoded protein: CAWSVPAGTQYF.

This clone appeared a single time. This chain uses TRBV7-3 with TRBJ2-1; 9 nucleotides line up with TRBD1. CDR3 size: 14 residues. V shed 3 bases, J shed 9 bases, and the junction held 6 bases outside the gene matches. The germline V gene encodes CDR1 SGHTA and CDR2 FQGTGA. The CDR3 nucleotides are TGTGCCAGCAGCTTGGGACAGGGACATGGTGAGCAGTTCTTC. Residues: CASSLGQGHGEQFF.

The V and J genes are TRBV27 and TRBJ2-5; D unclear. V shed 5 bases and J shed 2 bases, with 18 bases lying between them. Per germline, CDR1 MNHEY and CDR2 SMNVEV (reference sequence). The CDR3 length is 16 residues. CDR3 protein: CASSAVSWVGQETQYF. In nucleotides, the CDR3 is TGTGCCAGCAGTGCCGTATCGTGGGTGGGACAAGAGACCCAGTACTTC.

Turning to this clone: Other DNA sequences in the sample encode the same CDR3. The genes are TRBV6-5 and TRBJ1-6; no definite D call. V gave up 2 bases and J gave up 7 bases, with 6 bases separating them. The germline V gene encodes CDR1 MNHEY and CDR2 SVGAGI. This CDR3 has 13 amino acids. The CDR3: CASSYRGNSPLHF. The DNA of the CDR3 is TGTGCCAGCAGTTACAGAGGGAATTCACCCCTCCACTTT.

The chain joins TRBV30 to TRBJ2-2, with TRBD2 matching 13 bases. The CDR3 consists of 18 residues. Losses at the gene ends were 0 bases for V and 2 bases for J; bases not matched to a gene: 6. Germline CDR1 is GTSNPN and CDR2 is SVGIG (reference sequence). Here the CDR3 reads CAWSVSRTSGGNTGELFF. In nucleotides, the CDR3 is TGTGCCTGGAGTGTTTCCAGGACTAGCGGGGGCAACACCGGGGAGCTGTTTTTT.

The V call is TRBV5-1, the J call TRBJ1-2; D possibly corresponds to TRBD1 (5 bases). V was cut by 0 bases and J by 5 bases, with 14 bases left in between. The CDR3 runs to 15 residues. Germline V gene lookup returns CDR1 SGHRS and CDR2 YFSETQ. This CDR3 is CASSLEWGLGYGYTF. CDR3 sequence (DNA): TGCGCCAGCAGCTTGGAGTGGGGGTTAGGGTATGGCTACACCTTC.

V and J are TRBV21-1 and TRBJ2-7; the listed D gene, TRBD1, was not tested against the DNA. TRBV21-1 is labeled a pseudogene. This CDR3 contains 14 residues. CDR3 amino acids: CASSRGRIVDEQYF. The CDR3 nucleotides read TGTGCCAGCAGTAGGGGGCGCATAGTGGACGAGCAGTACTTC.

The chain uses TRBV7-2 and TRBJ2-1; 11 bases fit TRBD2. The CDR3 length is 16 residues. The V gene's germline CDR1 is SGHTA and CDR2 FQGNSA. The J segment lost 6 bases and the V segment lost 1 base, leaving 5 bases of the junction unmatched. CDR3 DNA sequence: TGTGCCAGCAGCTTAGTAGGTAGCGGGAGGGCCAATGAGCAGTTCTTC. Protein: CASSLVGSGRANEQFF.

The chain joins TRBV5-1 to TRBJ2-5; D unresolved. The J call may be mistaken, given a closer DNA end match to TRBJ2-7. Germline V lookup: CDR1 SGHRS, CDR2 YFSETQ. This CDR3 region has 14 residues. The chain's CDR3 is CASSLIGSSHEQYF. In DNA form, the CDR3 reads TGCGCCAGCAGCTTGATAGGGTCTTCACACGAGCAGTACTTC.

The CDR3 reads CASRSGGQPQHF. For the CDR3, the DNA is TGCGCCAGCAGGTCAGGGGGTCAGCCCCAGCATTTT. The chain is built from TRBV10-2 and TRBJ1-5, with TRBD1 matching over 7 bases. J lost 6 bases, V lost 6 bases, and 2 bases had no gene match. Germline V gene data show CDR1 as WSHSY and CDR2 as SAAADI. The CDR3 consists of 12 residues.

The V gene is TRBV18, the J gene TRBJ2-7, with a tentative D call TRBD1 (6 bases). Germline V gives CDR1 KGHSH, CDR2 LQKENI. V shed 5 bases and J shed 3 bases, with 11 bases lying between them. This CDR3 comprises 13 residues. The CDR3 sequence is CASSDLQGYEQYF. The CDR3 DNA reads as TGTGCCAGCTCAGACTTACAGGGCTACGAGCAGTACTTC. Based on the CDR3 plus reference TRBV18 and TRBJ2-7, the full variable domain is NAGVMQNPRHLVRRRGQEARLRCSPMKGHSHVYWYRQLPEEGLKFMVYLQKENIIDESGMPKERFSAEFPKEGPSILRIQQVVRGDSAAYFCASSDLQGYEQYFGPGTRLTVT.